The source of this T cell receptor (beta chain) is a study of CD8 T cells in ankylosing spondylitis. Study-level points and caveats: Disease-linked clones were found to be CD8+ and relatively rare in peripheral blood. Reported data indicate significant enrichment of disease-linked clones within matched ankylosing spondylitis synovial fluid.

Quantitative molecular-barcoded 5'-RACE generated the TCR beta libraries. In TCRdb, the 5' RACE reads were re-called with MiXCR into one record per CDR3 protein. Here the sample spans around 150,000 distinct CDR3 sequences, about 6.7% being singletons. V trimming: 7 bases; J trimming: 2 bases; junction bases outside the gene matches: 1. Per germline, CDR1 KGHDR and CDR2 SFDVKD. The CDR3 sequence is 13 residues long. The table lists this clonotype with many counts. Its target is not known. This TCR was recovered from a female donor with ankylosing spondylitis or in good health (not recorded which). The chain carries TRBV24-1 and TRBJ1-2; 9 nucleotides line up with TRBD1. The specimen sequenced was blood, either unsorted or a sorted T cell fraction (not recorded which). The CDR3 sequence is CATRTGGNYGYTF. The CDR3 nucleotides read TGTGCCACCAGGACAGGGGGGAACTATGGCTACACCTTC.